The source of this T cell receptor beta chain is a study of shared T cell receptors in the human thymus. The junction had 7 bases not matched to a gene; V was cut back by 6 bases and J by 0 bases. CDR1 is LNHDA and CDR2 is SQIVND in the germline V gene (reference sequence). The length of the CDR3 is 16 residues. Method: immunoSEQ multiplex PCR; TCRdb's copy keeps in-frame clones and lacks some. The sample lists around 67,000 clones, about 95% occurring once. Material for sequencing was thymocytes. V usage is TRBV19 and J usage is TRBJ2-4, with 8 nucleotides matching TRBD1. The sequence derives from a human donor. CDR3 nucleotide sequence: TGTGCCAGTAGACAACAGGGGGTAGGAGCCAAAAACATTCAGTACTTC. This codes for CASRQQGVGAKNIQYF.